This T cell receptor beta chain stems from a study of metastatic and nonmetastatic thyroid tumors. Study summary: Samples came from malignant and benign thyroid patients, and repertoires were compared across blood and tumor or nodule tissue.

In germline, CDR1 is LNHDA, CDR2 SQIVND (reference sequence). CDR3 length: 15 residues. Trimming removed 5 bases from V and 0 bases from J, with 11 bases in between. Ten or more counts support this clone. With MiXCR, TCRdb reprocessed the PCR reads. The data contain around 36,000 clones, 25% to 30% of them seen just once; the ten biggest clones take up around 7.6%. Thyroid surgery was performed in patients who had received no treatment beforehand. The rearrangement uses TRBV19 and TRBJ1-3; weak D call: TRBD1 (6 bases). The receptor's source is a female donor with papillary thyroid cancer or a benign thyroid nodule (not recorded which). Some clones in this sample may be carry-over from other donors' samples. Specimen: blood. CDR3 sequence reads: CASSLRDTSGNTIYF. In DNA, the CDR3 is TGTGCCAGTAGTCTCCGGGACACCTCTGGAAACACCATATATTTT.